A selection of T cell receptor beta chains follows, all from one sample in a study of cytotoxic CD8 clonotypes in ibrutinib-treated CLL. TCRdb keeps only in-frame clones here, not all; method: immunoSEQ multiplex PCR. The sample contains approximately 67,000 clones, 75% to 85% of which appear only once. Sequences were derived from PBMCs, sampled at disease progression, from a patient treated with ibrutinib. These receptors were taken from a human donor with chronic lymphocytic leukemia. CDR3s include the opening cysteine and the closing phenylalanine or tryptophan. D genes are given only for firm matches.

V: TRBV7-9; D: TRBD2; CDR3: CASSAPSGRIYEQYF
V: TRBV30; D: NA; CDR3: CAWSNNGNQPQHF
V: TRBV30; D: NA; CDR3: CAWDLRGGRGYTF
V: TRBV6-5; D: NA; CDR3: CASSYLGGGVYGYTF
V: TRBV14; D: TRBD1; CDR3: CASSRQGLSYNEQFF
V: TRBV6-1; D: NA; CDR3: CASTLWRFVNQPQHF
V: TRBV5-4; D: NA; CDR3: CASSLVQSGYTF
V: TRBV19; D: TRBD1; CDR3: CASSPGTGRRVNTEAFF
V: TRBV19; D: NA; CDR3: CASSIQGKAFF
V: TRBV6-6; D: NA; CDR3: CASSFLLDLAQETQYF
V: TRBV29-1; D: NA; CDR3: CSVTVMSYEQYF
V: TRBV19; D: NA; CDR3: CASSSGERWAIRNTF
V: TRBV14; D: NA; CDR3: CASSPSWYAVTEAFF
V: TRBV7-9; D: NA; CDR3: CASSLSPGEKLFF
V: TRBV5-6; D: TRBD1; CDR3: CASSLNSGQANTEAFF
V: TRBV2; D: NA; CDR3: CASSSGVSGTEAFF
V: TRBV4-2; D: NA; CDR3: CASSPKLDSNQPQHF
V: TRBV5-5; D: NA; CDR3: CASSLTGRSNYGYTF
V: TRBV5-4; D: NA; CDR3: CASSLDGLRGNEKLFF
V: TRBV29-1; D: NA; CDR3: CSGEIWTEAFF
V: TRBV6-1; D: NA; CDR3: CASSDPPGSGSTDTQYF
V: TRBV11-2; D: TRBD2; CDR3: CASSWLVAGRGEQYF
V: TRBV7-9; D: TRBD1; CDR3: CATTDRANYGYTF
V: TRBV5-1; D: NA; CDR3: CASSTTSGNQPQHF
V: TRBV11-3; D: NA; CDR3: CASSLSRSATDTQYF
V: TRBV5-5; D: NA; CDR3: CASSGGSSYEQYF
V: TRBV12-1; D: NA; CDR3: CASSLDRKSSYNEQFF
V: TRBV11-3; D: NA; CDR3: CASSLNDPGEQFF
V: TRBV18; D: NA; CDR3: CASSLQSAHGYTF
V: TRBV11-3; D: NA; CDR3: CASSLERGTEAFF
V: TRBV5-1; D: TRBD2; CDR3: CASSSLKLAGVETQYF
V: TRBV28; D: TRBD1; CDR3: CASTPPLGQGRTYEQYF
V: TRBV4-1; D: NA; CDR3: CASSPAGFGTPLGEQFF
V: TRBV2; D: NA; CDR3: CASSDRVVTGVAFF
V: TRBV10-3; D: NA; CDR3: CAISESSSFREAFF
V: TRBV10-3; D: TRBD2; CDR3: CAISDGLADYNEQFF
V: TRBV21-1; D: NA; CDR3: CASSKEENPGTEAFF
V: TRBV18; D: NA; CDR3: CASAAELEQYF
V: TRBV5-1; D: TRBD2; CDR3: CASSPIGRAEQFF
V: TRBV18; D: NA; CDR3: CASSHPFKGTEAFF